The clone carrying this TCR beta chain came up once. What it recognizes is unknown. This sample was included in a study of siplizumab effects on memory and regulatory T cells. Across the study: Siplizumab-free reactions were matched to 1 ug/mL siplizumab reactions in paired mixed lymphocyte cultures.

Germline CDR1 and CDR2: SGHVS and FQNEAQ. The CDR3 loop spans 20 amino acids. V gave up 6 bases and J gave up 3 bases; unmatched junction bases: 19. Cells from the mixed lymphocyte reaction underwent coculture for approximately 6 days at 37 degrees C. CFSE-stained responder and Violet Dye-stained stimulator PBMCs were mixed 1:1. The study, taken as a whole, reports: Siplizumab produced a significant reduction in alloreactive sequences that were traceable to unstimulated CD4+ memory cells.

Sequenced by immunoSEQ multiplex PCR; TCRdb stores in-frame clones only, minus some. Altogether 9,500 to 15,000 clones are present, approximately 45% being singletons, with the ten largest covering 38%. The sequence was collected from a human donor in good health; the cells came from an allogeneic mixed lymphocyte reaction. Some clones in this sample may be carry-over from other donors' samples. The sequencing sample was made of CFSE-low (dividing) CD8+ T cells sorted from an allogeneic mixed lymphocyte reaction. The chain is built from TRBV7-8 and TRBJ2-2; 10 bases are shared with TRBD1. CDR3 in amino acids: CASSDLGGWEGTGDTGELFF. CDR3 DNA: TGTGCCAGCAGTGATCTGGGTGGCTGGGAGGGGACAGGGGACACCGGGGAGCTGTTTTTT.